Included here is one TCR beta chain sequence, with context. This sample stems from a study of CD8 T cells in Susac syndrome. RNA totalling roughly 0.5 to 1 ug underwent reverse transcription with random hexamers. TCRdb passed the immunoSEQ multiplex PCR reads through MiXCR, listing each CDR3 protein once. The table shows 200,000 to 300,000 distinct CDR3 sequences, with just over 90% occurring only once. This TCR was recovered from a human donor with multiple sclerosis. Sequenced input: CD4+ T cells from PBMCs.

CDR3 coding DNA: TGTGCCAGCAGCTTCGGCCCGGGACAGGGGGCGAATGAGCAGTTCTTC. It encodes CASSFGPGQGANEQFF. V and J are TRBV7-3 and TRBJ2-1; 12 bases map to TRBD1. The CDR3 runs 16 residues. The V gene's germline CDR1 is SGHTA and CDR2 FQGTGA. The V segment lost 3 bases and the J segment 7 bases; nucleotides outside the gene matches: 7.